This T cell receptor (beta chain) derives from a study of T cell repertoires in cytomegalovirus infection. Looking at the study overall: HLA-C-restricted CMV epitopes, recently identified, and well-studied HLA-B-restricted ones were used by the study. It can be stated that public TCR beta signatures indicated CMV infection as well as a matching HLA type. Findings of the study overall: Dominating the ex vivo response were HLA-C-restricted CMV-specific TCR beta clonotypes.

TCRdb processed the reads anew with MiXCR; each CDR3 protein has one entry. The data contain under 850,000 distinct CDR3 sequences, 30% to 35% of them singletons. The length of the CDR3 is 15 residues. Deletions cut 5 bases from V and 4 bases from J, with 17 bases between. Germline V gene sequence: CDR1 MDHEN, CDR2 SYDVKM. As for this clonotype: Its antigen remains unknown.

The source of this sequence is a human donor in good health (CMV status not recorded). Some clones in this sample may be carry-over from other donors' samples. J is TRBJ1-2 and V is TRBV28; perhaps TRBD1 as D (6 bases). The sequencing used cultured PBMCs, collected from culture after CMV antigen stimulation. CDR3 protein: CASSLREQGSYGYTF. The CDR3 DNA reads TGTGCCAGCAGTCTGAGAGAACAGGGTTCCTATGGCTACACCTTC.